This TCR beta chain was profiled in a study of CD4 T cells in relation to SARS-CoV-2 and coronaviruses. Background on the study: Convalescent donors were aged about 21 to 80, with median approximately 41 years. The HLA restriction of the shared crossreactive spike epitopes was mapped.

CDR3 length equals 12 residues. The germline CDR1 and CDR2 sequences are SGHNT and YYREEE (reference sequence). V lost 0 bases and J 10 bases, leaving 8 bases between the germline ends. Study-level findings and limits: Memory recall responses, not primary responses primed in culture, are what the assay detects.

Sequenced by immunoSEQ multiplex PCR; TCRdb stores in-frame clones only, minus some. Here the sample spans 50,000 to 65,000 clones, 90% to 95% being singletons. CD4 enrichment then naive enrichment separated naive from memory CD4+ cells. Concerning this clone itself: The target antigen is unknown.

The gene calls are TRBV5-4 and TRBJ2-1; no definite D call. Sequenced sample: naive CD4+ T cells from PBMCs. The subset was: naive CD4+ T cells isolated by negative enrichment. The sequence derives from an adult with COVID-19. CDR3 sequence (DNA): TGTGCCAGCAGCTTGGATTTTGCGGAGCAGTTCTTC. Its protein product is CASSLDFAEQFF. Drawing the rest from reference TRBV5-4 and TRBJ2-1, the complete variable domain is ETGVTQSPTHLIKTRGQQVTLRCSSQSGHNTVSWYQQALGQGPQFIFQYYREEENGRGNFPPRFSGLQFPNYSSELNVNALELDDSALYLCASSLDFAEQFFGPGTRLTVL.